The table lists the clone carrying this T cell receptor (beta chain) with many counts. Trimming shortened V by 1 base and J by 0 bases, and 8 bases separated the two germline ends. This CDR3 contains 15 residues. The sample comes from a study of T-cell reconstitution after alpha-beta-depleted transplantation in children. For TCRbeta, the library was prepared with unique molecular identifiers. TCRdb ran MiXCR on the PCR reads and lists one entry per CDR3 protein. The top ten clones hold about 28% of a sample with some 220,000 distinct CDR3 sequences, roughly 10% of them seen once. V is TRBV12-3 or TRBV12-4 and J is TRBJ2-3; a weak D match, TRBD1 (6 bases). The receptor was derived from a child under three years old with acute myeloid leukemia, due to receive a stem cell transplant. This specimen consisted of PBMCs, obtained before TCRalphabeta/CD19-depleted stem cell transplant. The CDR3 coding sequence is TGTGCCAGCAGTTTAGGGACAGCGAGCACAGATACGCAGTATTTT. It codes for CASSLGTASTDTQYF.